This T cell receptor beta chain was observed in a study of blood T cell repertoires in COVID-19. Across the whole study: Spain, Italy and the United States supplied samples that represented acute and convalescent COVID-19. Sample material is recorded as cDNA or gDNA derived from T cells, B-cell-depleted T cells, or PBMCs.

In the source study's methods: Reference gene primer amplification yielded estimated nucleated cell counts. The data were produced by immunoSEQ multiplex PCR, yet TCRdb's version contains in-frame clones alone and is incomplete. The V and J calls and clone size were taken over from that table, and D and trimming were inferred from the DNA. Here the sample spans about 300,000 clones, about 85% being singletons. Germline-derived CDR1 and CDR2 are MNHEY and SVGEGT. The CDR3 runs to 13 residues. V shed 4 bases, J shed 6 bases, and the junction held 4 bases outside the gene matches. Input material: peripheral blood. The clonotype comes from a human donor in a cohort sampled during active COVID-19. The gene calls are TRBV6-2 or TRBV6-3 and TRBJ1-1; 8 bases match TRBD1. The CDR3 nucleotides read TGTGCCAGCAGTTCTACAGGGGGAGCTGAAGCTTTCTTT. This translates into CASSSTGGAEAFF.